This is a list of T cell receptor beta chains from one sample in a study of blood T cell repertoires in COVID-19. Clones were read by immunoSEQ multiplex PCR, and TCRdb kept only the in-frame ones, dropping some. The data show 75,000 to 90,000 clones, with roughly three quarters seen just once and about a third held by the top ten. The sample taken for sequencing was peripheral blood. Receptors originate from a man between 60 and 75 years old with COVID-19, enrolled during active disease. Both conserved end residues are part of each CDR3. The D gene is left open where the match is weak. Clone size, where shown, is once, few, many, or a class for clones that have expanded.

V gene	clone size	D gene	J gene	CDR3 DNA	CDR3 protein
TRBV5-1	-	TRBD1	TRBJ2-2	TGCGCCAGCAGCTCGACAGGGGGGGACACCGGGGAGCTGTTTTTT	CASSSTGGDTGELFF
TRBV19	-	-	TRBJ1-1	TGTGCCAGTAGTGCAGAGGACAGTAGGTCTGAAGCTTTCTTT	CASSAEDSRSEAFF
TRBV19	-	TRBD1	TRBJ1-1	TGTGCCAGTAGTGCGGGACAGGCATCAAACACTGAAGCTTTCTTT	CASSAGQASNTEAFF
TRBV5-1	-	-	TRBJ1-1	TGCGCCAGCAGCTTGGGAGGGGGCACTGAAGCTTTCTTT	CASSLGGGTEAFF
TRBV4-1	once	-	TRBJ2-2	TGCGCCAGCAGCCAAGAACAGGGATTTAACACCGGGGAGCTGTTTTTT	CASSQEQGFNTGELFF
TRBV5-5	-	-	TRBJ1-4	TGTGCCAGCAGCTTGGGCGCTGCAGGGGATAGTGAAAAACTGTTTTTT	CASSLGAAGDSEKLFF
TRBV7-3	-	TRBD2	TRBJ2-1	TGTGCCAGCAGCTTAAGTCTAGCGGCCTCCTACAATGAGCAGTTCTTC	CASSLSLAASYNEQFF
TRBV9	few	-	TRBJ1-2	TGTGCCAGCAGCGTAGATGGGGGCACTGGCTACACCTTC	CASSVDGGTGYTF
TRBV18	-	-	TRBJ2-6	TGTGCCAGCTCACCCCCAGTTTTCTCTGGGGCCAACGTCCTGACTTTC	CASSPPVFSGANVLTF
TRBV6-1	-	-	TRBJ2-5	TGTGCCAGCAGTGAATTGGGCCCCGGGGCCCAGTACTTC	CASSELGPGAQYF
TRBV2	-	TRBD1	TRBJ2-3	TGTGCCAGCTCCGGGACAGGGAGGACAGATACGCAGTATTTT	CASSGTGRTDTQYF